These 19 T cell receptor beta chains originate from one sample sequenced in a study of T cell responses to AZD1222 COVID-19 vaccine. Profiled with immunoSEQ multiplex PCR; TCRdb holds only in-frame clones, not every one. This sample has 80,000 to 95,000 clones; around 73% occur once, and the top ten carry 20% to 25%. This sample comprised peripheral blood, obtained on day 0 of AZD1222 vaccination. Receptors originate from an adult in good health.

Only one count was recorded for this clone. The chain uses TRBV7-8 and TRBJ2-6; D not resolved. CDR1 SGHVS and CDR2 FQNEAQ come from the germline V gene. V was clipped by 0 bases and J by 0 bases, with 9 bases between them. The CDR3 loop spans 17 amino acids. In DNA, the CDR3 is TGTGCCAGCAGCTTAGCGCAGACGTACTCTGGGGCCAACGTCCTGACTTTC. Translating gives CASSLAQTYSGANVLTF.

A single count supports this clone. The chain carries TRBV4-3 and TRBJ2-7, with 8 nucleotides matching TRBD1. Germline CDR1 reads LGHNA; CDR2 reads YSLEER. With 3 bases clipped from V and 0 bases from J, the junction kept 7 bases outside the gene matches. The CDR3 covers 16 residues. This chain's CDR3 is CASSHSRDRSSYEQYF. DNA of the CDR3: TGCGCCAGCAGCCATTCGCGGGACAGGAGCTCCTACGAGCAGTACTTC.

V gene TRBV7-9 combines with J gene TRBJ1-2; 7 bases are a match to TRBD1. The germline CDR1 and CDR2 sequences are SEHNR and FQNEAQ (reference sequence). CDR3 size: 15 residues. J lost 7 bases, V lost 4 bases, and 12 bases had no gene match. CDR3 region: CASSSDRAPVSGYTF. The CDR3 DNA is TGTGCCAGCAGCTCCGACAGGGCGCCTGTCTCTGGCTACACCTTC.

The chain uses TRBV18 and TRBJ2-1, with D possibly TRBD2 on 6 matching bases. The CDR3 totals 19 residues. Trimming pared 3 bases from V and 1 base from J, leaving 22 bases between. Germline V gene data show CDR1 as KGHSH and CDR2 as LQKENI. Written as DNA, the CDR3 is TGTGCCAGCTCACCGGGGGAGATCGGAGGGGTCGGTTCCTACAATGAGCAGTTCTTC. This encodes CASSPGEIGGVGSYNEQFF.

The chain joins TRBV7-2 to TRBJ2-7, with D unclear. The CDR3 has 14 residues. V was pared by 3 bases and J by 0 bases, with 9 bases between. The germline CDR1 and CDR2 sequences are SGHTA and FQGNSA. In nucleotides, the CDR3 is TGTGCCAGCAGCTTGCCCCTTATCTCCTACGAGCAGTACTTC. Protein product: CASSLPLISYEQYF.

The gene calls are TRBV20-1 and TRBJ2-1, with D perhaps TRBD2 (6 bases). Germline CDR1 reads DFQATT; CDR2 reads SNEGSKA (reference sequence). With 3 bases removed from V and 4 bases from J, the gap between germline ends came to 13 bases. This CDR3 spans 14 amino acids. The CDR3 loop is CSASGGALYNEQFF. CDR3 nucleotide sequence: TGCAGTGCTAGTGGCGGGGCTCTTTACAATGAGCAGTTCTTC.

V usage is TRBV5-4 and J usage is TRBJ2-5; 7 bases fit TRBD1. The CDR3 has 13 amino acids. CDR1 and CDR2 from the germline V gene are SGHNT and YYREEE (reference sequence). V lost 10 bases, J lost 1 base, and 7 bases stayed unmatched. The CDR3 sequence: CAAQWDSQETQYF. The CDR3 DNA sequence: TGTGCCGCCCAATGGGACAGCCAAGAGACCCAGTACTTC.

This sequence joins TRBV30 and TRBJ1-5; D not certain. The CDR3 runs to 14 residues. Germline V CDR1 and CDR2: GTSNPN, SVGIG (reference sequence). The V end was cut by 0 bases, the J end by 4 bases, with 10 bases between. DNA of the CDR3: TGTGCCTGGAGTGTACGAGGAAGAAATCAGCCCCAGCATTTT. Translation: CAWSVRGRNQPQHF.

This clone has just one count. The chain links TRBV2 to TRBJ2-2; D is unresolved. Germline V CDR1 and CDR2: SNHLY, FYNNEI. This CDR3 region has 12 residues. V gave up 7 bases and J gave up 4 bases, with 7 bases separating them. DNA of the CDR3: TGTGCCAGCACGCGGTCCACCGGGGAGCTGTTTTTT. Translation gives CASTRSTGELFF.

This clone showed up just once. CDR3 region: CSASRGSPLHF. Written as DNA, the CDR3 is TGCAGTGCCTCACGGGGTTCACCCCTCCACTTT. The chain couples TRBV20-1 to TRBJ1-6; D unclear. The CDR3 is 11 amino acids. The V and J ends lost 6 bases and 9 bases respectively, with 9 bases between them. The V gene's germline CDR1 is DFQATT and CDR2 SNEGSKA (reference sequence).

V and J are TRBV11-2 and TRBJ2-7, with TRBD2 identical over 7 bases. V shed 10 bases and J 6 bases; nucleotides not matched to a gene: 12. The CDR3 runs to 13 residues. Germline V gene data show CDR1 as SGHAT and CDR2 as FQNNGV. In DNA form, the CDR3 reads TGTGCCACCAAGTTTGCGGGAGCCGCCGAGCAGTACTTC. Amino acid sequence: CATKFAGAAEQYF.

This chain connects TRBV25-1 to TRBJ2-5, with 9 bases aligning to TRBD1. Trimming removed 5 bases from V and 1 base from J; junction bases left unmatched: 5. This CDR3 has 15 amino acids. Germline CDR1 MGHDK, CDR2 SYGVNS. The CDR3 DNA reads TGTGCCAGCAGTTTCGGGACAGGGACCCAAGAGACCCAGTACTTC. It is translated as CASSFGTGTQETQYF.

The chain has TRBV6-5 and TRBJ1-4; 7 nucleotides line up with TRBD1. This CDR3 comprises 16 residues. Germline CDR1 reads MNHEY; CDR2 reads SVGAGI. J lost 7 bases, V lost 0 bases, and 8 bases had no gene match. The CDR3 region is CASSYSIGGDGEKLFF. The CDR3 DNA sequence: TGTGCCAGCAGTTACTCGATAGGGGGCGACGGTGAAAAACTGTTTTTT.

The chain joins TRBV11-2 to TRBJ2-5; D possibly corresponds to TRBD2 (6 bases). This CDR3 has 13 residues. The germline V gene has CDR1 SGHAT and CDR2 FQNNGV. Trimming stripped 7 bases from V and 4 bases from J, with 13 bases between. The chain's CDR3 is CASTGGARETQYF. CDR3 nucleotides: TGTGCCAGCACCGGGGGTGCGCGAGAGACCCAGTACTTC.

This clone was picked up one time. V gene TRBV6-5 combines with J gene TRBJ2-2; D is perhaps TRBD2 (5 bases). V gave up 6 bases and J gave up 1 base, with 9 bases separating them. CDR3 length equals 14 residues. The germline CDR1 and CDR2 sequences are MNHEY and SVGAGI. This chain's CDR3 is CASRRAMNTGELFF. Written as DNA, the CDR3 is TGTGCCAGCAGGAGGGCGATGAACACCGGGGAGCTGTTTTTT.

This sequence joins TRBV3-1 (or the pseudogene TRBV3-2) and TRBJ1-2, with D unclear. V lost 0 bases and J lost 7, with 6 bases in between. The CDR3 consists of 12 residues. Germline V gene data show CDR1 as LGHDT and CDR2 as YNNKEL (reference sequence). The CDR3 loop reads CASSQDFSGYTF. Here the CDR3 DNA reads TGTGCCAGCAGCCAAGATTTCAGTGGCTACACCTTC.

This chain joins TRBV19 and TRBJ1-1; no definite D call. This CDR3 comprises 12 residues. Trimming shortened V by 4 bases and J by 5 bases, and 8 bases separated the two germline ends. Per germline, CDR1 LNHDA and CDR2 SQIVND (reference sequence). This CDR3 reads CASSTRGTEAFF. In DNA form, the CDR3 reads TGTGCCAGTAGTACCCGAGGTACTGAAGCTTTCTTT.

The CDR3 reads CSVDPGGTNEKLFF. The DNA of the CDR3 is TGCAGCGTTGACCCAGGGGGAACTAATGAAAAACTGTTTTTT. The rearrangement links TRBV29-1 to TRBJ1-4; 7 nucleotides agree with TRBD1. Per the germline V gene, CDR1 is SQVTM and CDR2 is ANQGSEA. Unmatched junction bases numbered 2, after V lost 3 bases and J lost 1 base. The CDR3 totals 14 residues.

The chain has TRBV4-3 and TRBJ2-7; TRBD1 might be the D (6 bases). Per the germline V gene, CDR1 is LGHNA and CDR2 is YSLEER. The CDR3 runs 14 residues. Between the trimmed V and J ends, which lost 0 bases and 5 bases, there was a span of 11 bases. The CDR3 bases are TGCGCCAGCAGCCAAGATCTGTGGACAGACGAGCAGTACTTC. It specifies CASSQDLWTDEQYF.